This T cell receptor (beta chain) appears in the sequencing data of a study of OX40 agonist ivuxolimab in advanced cancers. For the study at large: At 82.7% male, the cohort had a mean age of approximately 60 years, ranging from roughly 20 to 80. The study's findings and limits: The average count of expanded clones was higher among CD8+ T cells than among CD4+.

The CDR3 spans 15 residues. From germline, CDR1 is ENHRY and CDR2 SYGVKD. V lost 2 bases, J lost 1 base, and 11 bases lay in between. Data came from immunoSEQ multiplex PCR; TCRdb stores just in-frame clones and leaves some out. The sample gives around 80,000 clones, around 90% of which show up once; more than 0.3% is in the top ten. Notes on this clone: Antigen: not known.

V and J are TRBV10-3 and TRBJ1-1; maybe TRBD1 (6 bases). This sequence originates from an adult with an advanced solid tumor such as melanoma, head and neck, liver or kidney cancer. This specimen consisted of CD4+ or CD8+ T cells sorted from blood, obtained in a trial of the OX40 agonist ivuxolimab. CDR3 bases: TGTGCCATCAGTGAGCCAGGGGTGGGGAACACTGAAGCTTTCTTT. Translation gives CAISEPGVGNTEAFF.